This record concerns one T cell receptor (beta chain) sequence. The sample is drawn from a study of PD-L1 blockade in urothelial cancer. The wider study: Patients began atezolizumab, 1,200 mg intravenously every 3 weeks, in about 2014. About 90% of the 29 patients were males with bladder-origin urothelial cancer. Counts from blood samples showed a median of around 150,000 T cells.

Repertoires were generated with immunoSEQ multiplex PCR, while TCRdb's copy carries only in-frame clones and drops some. Altogether about 51,000 clones are present, approximately 83% being singletons, with the ten largest covering 16%. The input for sequencing was PBMCs, taken around atezolizumab (anti-PD-L1) treatment. The clonotype comes from a man aged 55-75 years with urothelial cancer.

In DNA form, the CDR3 reads TGTGCCAGCAGTGAAAGGGACAGGGGGTTTAATTCACCCCTCCACTTT. It is translated as CASSERDRGFNSPLHF. The chain links TRBV2 to TRBJ1-6; 11 bases fit TRBD1. The V and J ends lost 2 bases and 6 bases, in that order; junction bases with no gene match: 3. The CDR3 totals 16 residues. Germline CDR1 is SNHLY and CDR2 is FYNNEI.